The clone carrying this T cell receptor (beta chain) has only one observation. What it binds is unknown. The method was immunoSEQ multiplex PCR; TCRdb's version includes in-frame clones alone and lacks a portion of them. The profile shows under 2,500,000 clones, 95% of them singletons. The CDR3 consists of 16 residues. Germline loops: CDR1 SGHRS, CDR2 YFSETQ. V was pared by 3 bases and J by 0 bases, with 7 bases of the junction left unmatched. Only Caucasian adults living in Nashville, Tennessee made up the donor group. This specimen comes from a study of shared clonotypes between healthy human individuals. General study findings and limits: Only blood samples were collected, and tissue repertoires likely differ. Inspection by rarefaction showed sorted-subset sequencing to be incomplete despite large depth. Estimated richness values were generally larger in naive subsets than in memory subsets.

The origin of this receptor is a man younger than 35 in good health. The sequencing input was naive CD4+ T cells sorted from blood. Subset here: CD45RA+ positively selected. The chain couples TRBV5-1 to TRBJ1-1, with 8 bases aligning to TRBD1. CDR3 in DNA: TGCGCCAGCAGCTACGGGACAGGAATCATGAACACTGAAGCTTTCTTT. Its translation is CASSYGTGIMNTEAFF.